The clone carrying this TCR beta chain was counted once. These data originate in a study of blood T cell repertoires in COVID-19. Authors' data handling: Amplification of reference gene primers was used by the study to estimate nucleated cell counts. Some clones are missing from TCRdb's copy, which holds only in-frame ones; the method was immunoSEQ multiplex PCR. From that table come the V and J calls and clone size; the DNA was used to work out D and trimming. The sample consists of 180,000 or so clones, about 87% of them appearing once. Looked up from germline, CDR1 is GTSNPN and CDR2 is SVGIG (reference sequence). The CDR3 sequence is 14 residues long. The germline V and J ends were trimmed by 5 bases and 0 bases, with 10 bases remaining between them.

This chain joins TRBV30 and TRBJ2-2; D is undetermined. Sequencing was performed on peripheral blood. This clonotype originated in a man between 40 and 49 years old with active or convalescent COVID-19. The CDR3 DNA follows: TGTGCCTGGCAGGTCTTTACGAACACCGGGGAGCTGTTTTTT. The encoded protein is CAWQVFTNTGELFF.